The next 10 T cell receptor beta chains were all read from a single sample in a study of cytomegalovirus exposure and HLA in healthy donors. PCR was performed using 60 Vbeta and 13 Jbeta primers. The table came from immunoSEQ multiplex PCR; TCRdb's copy has only in-frame clones and leaves some out. The data show about 110,000 clones, more than 65% seen once. The sequenced sample consisted of PBMCs. All receptors derive from a man younger than 45 in good health and CMV-seronegative.

This chain connects TRBV18 to TRBJ2-3; D is uncertain. CDR3 length equals 21 residues. V gave up 2 bases and J gave up 2 bases, with 29 bases separating them. CDR1 is KGHSH and CDR2 is LQKENI in the germline V gene. The CDR3, as DNA: TGTGCCAGCTCACCAACAGAACACCAGGCTGGATGCGTTATCGTCACAGATACGCAGTATTTT. Encoded protein: CASSPTEHQAGCVIVTDTQYF.

This clone has a handful of counts. The chain joins TRBV9 to TRBJ2-7, with no clear D. Looked up from germline, CDR1 is SGDLS and CDR2 is YYNGEE. CDR3 length equals 14 residues. V dropped 3 bases and J dropped 0 bases, with 10 bases sitting between them. The CDR3 sequence is CASSATFSSYEQYF. The CDR3 nucleotides are TGTGCCAGCAGCGCCACGTTCAGCTCCTACGAGCAGTACTTC.

The V call is TRBV28, the J call TRBJ1-3; TRBD1 might be the D (6 bases). Deletions cut 6 bases from V and 0 bases from J, with 12 bases between. The CDR3 is 15 residues long. CDR1 is MDHEN, CDR2 SYDVKM, per germline. The CDR3 region has the DNA TGTGCCAGCAGACGGGACACCCGCTCTGGAAACACCATATATTTT. This sequence encodes CASRRDTRSGNTIYF. Drawing the rest from reference TRBV28 and TRBJ1-3, the complete variable domain is DVKVTQSSRYLVKRTGEKVFLECVQDMDHENMFWYRQDPGLGLRLIYFSYDVKMKEKGDIPEGYSVSREKKERFSLILESASTNQTSMYLCASRRDTRSGNTIYFGEGSWLTVV.

This clone was seen a handful of times. The J gene is TRBJ2-5, the V gene TRBV5-4, with 9 bases matching TRBD2. From germline, CDR1 is SGHNT and CDR2 YYREEE (reference sequence). CDR3 length: 14 amino acids. V gave up 4 bases and J gave up 0 bases; unmatched junction bases: 1. The CDR3 bases are TGTGCCAGCAGCCTAGCGGGGAACCAAGAGACCCAGTACTTC. Translation gives CASSLAGNQETQYF.

A note on this clone: Other DNA sequences from this sample encode an identical CDR3 as well. This sequence joins TRBV19 and TRBJ2-7, with D maybe TRBD2 (5 bases). Germline-derived CDR1 and CDR2 are LNHDA and SQIVND (reference sequence). The CDR3 spans 15 residues. Trimming stripped 1 base from V and 3 bases from J, with 13 bases between. CDR3 sequence: CASSIGPGRGYEQYF. CDR3 nucleotides: TGTGCCAGTAGTATAGGCCCGGGAAGAGGCTACGAGCAGTACTTC.

This clone was observed a few times. The chain couples TRBV5-1 to TRBJ2-5, with TRBD2 matching over 12 bases. J lost 5 bases, V lost 4 bases, and 3 bases had no gene match. Per germline, CDR1 SGHRS and CDR2 YFSETQ. The CDR3 extends over 14 amino acids. CDR3 residues: CASSVTSGSETQYF. DNA of the CDR3: TGCGCCAGCAGCGTGACTAGCGGGAGTGAGACCCAGTACTTC.

This sequence joins TRBV28 and TRBJ2-7; 8 positions match TRBD2. CDR3 length: 14 residues. Germline V gives CDR1 MDHEN, CDR2 SYDVKM. The junction had 6 bases not matched to a gene; V was cut back by 5 bases and J by 3 bases. CDR3 in amino acids: CASSPSGPNYEQYF. The CDR3 nucleotides are TGTGCCAGCAGTCCTAGCGGGCCTAACTACGAGCAGTACTTC.

This clone was recorded only once. The chain has TRBV28 and TRBJ1-1, with TRBD1 matching 8 bases. The CDR3 extends over 15 amino acids. Losses at the gene ends were 4 bases for V and 4 bases for J; bases not matched to a gene: 8. Germline loops: CDR1 MDHEN, CDR2 SYDVKM. Here the CDR3 reads CASSSWTGLTTEAFF. The CDR3 region has the DNA TGTGCCAGCAGTTCCTGGACAGGGTTGACCACTGAAGCTTTCTTT.

The gene calls are TRBV6-1 and TRBJ2-5; 7 positions agree with TRBD1. The assigned J gene may be wrong: the sequence end matches TRBJ2-7 better. The V gene's germline CDR1 is MNHNS and CDR2 SASEGT. The CDR3 runs 14 residues. CDR3 DNA: TGTGCCAGCATCGCCCGGACAGGCTCCTACGAGCAGTACTTC. Translation gives CASIARTGSYEQYF.

The chain combines TRBV4-3 with TRBJ1-2; TRBD1 agrees at 8 bases. Germline CDR1 LGHNA, CDR2 YSLEER. V shed 1 base, J shed 8 bases, and the junction held 9 bases outside the gene matches. This CDR3 is built from 15 residues. CDR3 region: CASSQVNSGGAGYTF. In DNA form, the CDR3 reads TGCGCCAGCAGCCAAGTAAATTCAGGGGGCGCAGGCTACACCTTC.